A single sample gave rise to the 11 T cell receptor beta chains below, sequenced in a study of blood T cell repertoires in COVID-19 (dated by TCRdb to the early 2020s). To prepare the library, the immunoSEQ multiplex PCR assay was applied. TCRdb's version of the immuneACCESS table is confined to in-frame rearrangements and falls short of the full clone set. An unresolved V gene accounts for under half of the shortfall where checked; the remainder is of unknown origin. The sample table records 200,000 to 250,000 clones; roughly nine tenths of these occur just once. Jointly, the top ten make up roughly 12% of the sample. The sample comprised peripheral blood. The receptor set was obtained from a woman under 30 who had recovered from COVID-19.

The chain employs TRBV4-1 and TRBJ1-4; possible D gene TRBD1, 5 bases. Trimming left V 3 bases short and J 16 bases short, with 30 bases between. The CDR3 consists of 17 residues. The germline V gene has CDR1 MGHRA and CDR2 YSYEKL. CDR3 nucleotide sequence: TGCGCCAGCAGCCAGCCCGGGACTGGATTCGAACAGAGGCTGCCGTTTTTT. Translation: CASSQPGTGFEQRLPFF.

In nucleotides, the CDR3 is TGTGCCAGCAGGCGGGGGCCCTATGGCTACACCTTC. Its protein is CASRRGPYGYTF. The chain uses TRBV12-3 or TRBV12-4 and TRBJ1-2; possibly TRBD1 for D (6 bases). Between the trimmed V and J ends, which lost 6 bases and 4 bases, there was a span of 9 bases. CDR3 size: 12 residues.

The chain is built from TRBV28 and TRBJ1-3; possible D gene TRBD1, 5 bases. V was trimmed by 4 bases and J by 0 bases, leaving 10 bases between them. From germline, CDR1 is MDHEN and CDR2 SYDVKM. The CDR3 totals 15 residues. The CDR3 nucleotides are TGTGCCAGCAGTTCAGGGTCAGTCTCTGGAAACACCATATATTTT. Amino acid sequence: CASSSGSVSGNTIYF. Together with reference TRBV28 and TRBJ1-3, the CDR3 gives the full variable domain: DVKVTQSSRYLVKRTGEKVFLECVQDMDHENMFWYRQDPGLGLRLIYFSYDVKMKEKGDIPEGYSVSREKKERFSLILESASTNQTSMYLCASSSGSVSGNTIYFGEGSWLTVV.

The rearrangement uses TRBV29-1 and TRBJ2-1; TRBD1 aligns across 9 bases. Per the germline V gene, CDR1 is SQVTM and CDR2 is ANQGSEA. V lost 2 bases, J lost 10 bases, and 6 bases stayed unmatched. CDR3 length equals 13 residues. The CDR3 region has the DNA TGCAGCGTTGAAAAAGGGACAGGGCGGGAGCAGTTCTTC. Amino acid sequence: CSVEKGTGREQFF.

The V call is TRBV11-2, the J call TRBJ1-5; D possibly corresponds to TRBD1 (6 bases). This CDR3 has 16 residues. V lost 1 base to trimming and J lost 3 bases, with 13 bases between them. Germline V gene sequence: CDR1 SGHAT, CDR2 FQNNGV. In nucleotides, the CDR3 is TGTGCCAGCAGCTTAGCCCCCGGGACACCCAATCAGCCCCAGCATTTT. This encodes CASSLAPGTPNQPQHF.

J is TRBJ1-1 and V is TRBV19; a weak D match, TRBD1 (6 bases). V was shortened by 5 bases and J by 6 bases, with 16 bases between the two germline ends. The CDR3 has 14 amino acids. Germline V gene lookup returns CDR1 LNHDA and CDR2 SQIVND (reference sequence). CDR3 nucleotides: TGTGCCAGTAGTGCACAGGGAGTCTCACCTGAAGCTTTCTTT. Amino acids: CASSAQGVSPEAFF.

CDR3 bases: TGTGCCAGCAGTGAATGGGCAGGGGATGGCTACACCTTC. As protein: CASSEWAGDGYTF. V usage is TRBV25-1 and J usage is TRBJ1-2; D might be TRBD1 (6 bases). The CDR3 contains 13 residues. Germline CDR1 is MGHDK and CDR2 is SYGVNS. Trimming stripped 1 base from V and 6 bases from J, with 9 bases between.

J is TRBJ2-1 and V is TRBV5-4; weak D call: TRBD1 (6 bases). The CDR3 runs to 13 residues. CDR1 and CDR2 from the germline V gene are SGHNT and YYREEE (reference sequence). Between the trimmed V and J ends, which lost 7 bases and 6 bases, there was a span of 14 bases. The CDR3 sequence: CASRWAGANEQFF. For the CDR3, the DNA is TGTGCCAGCCGTTGGGCAGGGGCCAATGAGCAGTTCTTC.

This clone was seen a single time. The rearrangement links TRBV29-1 to TRBJ2-5; tentatively, D is TRBD2 (5 bases). The germline V and J ends were trimmed by 3 bases and 4 bases, with 12 bases remaining between them. Germline V gene lookup returns CDR1 SQVTM and CDR2 ANQGSEA. The CDR3 is 13 residues long. The CDR3 DNA reads TGCAGCGTTGACGGTGGGGAGAGAGAGACCCAGTACTTC. It codes for CSVDGGERETQYF.

For the CDR3, the DNA is TGTGCCAGCAGCACAAGGACAGGGGCGCGTTTCAATGAGCAGTTCTTC. Translation gives CASSTRTGARFNEQFF. The chain employs TRBV13 and TRBJ2-1; 9 bases match TRBD1. The V gene's germline CDR1 is PRHDT and CDR2 FYEKMQ (reference sequence). J was trimmed by 6 bases and V by 5 bases; bases with no gene match: 11. The CDR3 runs to 16 residues. Supplemented by reference TRBV13 and TRBJ2-1, the full variable domain reads AAGVIQSPRHLIKEKRETATLKCYPIPRHDTVYWYQQGPGQDPQFLISFYEKMQSDKGSIPDRFSAQQFSDYHSELNMSSLELGDSALYFCASSTRTGARFNEQFFGPGTRLTVL.

The rearrangement links TRBV19 to TRBJ2-7, with a tentative D call TRBD1 (5 bases). The CDR3 length is 15 residues. Looked up from germline, CDR1 is LNHDA and CDR2 is SQIVND (reference sequence). Between the trimmed V and J ends, which lost 4 bases and 2 bases, there was a span of 15 bases. The CDR3 DNA sequence: TGTGCCAGTAGTAGCAGGGATTACTTCACCTACGAGCAGTACTTC. Translating it yields CASSSRDYFTYEQYF.